These T cell receptor beta chains were read from a single sample in a study of blood T cells in healthy people across ages. A single record per CDR3 protein comes from TCRdb applying MiXCR to the 5' RACE reads. The profile shows under 1 million distinct CDR3 sequences, 40% to 50% of them singletons. The specimen sequenced was blood. The source is a man aged 60 to 69 in good health. Both conserved end residues are part of each CDR3. The D gene is left open where the match is weak. Clone size is not always given. Where it is, it says once, few, many or a class for expanded clones.

>TRBJ2-3|-|TRBV14|-
TGTGCCAGCAGCCAAACAAGAGGGGGGGCAGATACGCAGTATTTT
CASSQTRGGADTQYF
>TRBJ2-1|TRBD2|TRBV12-3/TRBV12-4|few
TGTGCCAGCAGGCTAGCGGGGGAGCAGTTCTTC
CASRLAGEQFF
>TRBJ2-7|TRBD1|TRBV7-6|-
TGTGCCAGCAGCTTGGGGGACAGGTTGTATATCACCTACGAGCAGTACTTC
CASSLGDRLYITYEQYF
>TRBJ1-5|-|TRBV6-5|few
TGTGCCAGCTCAGCAAGACAGGACTCCAATCAGCCCCAGCATTTT
CASSARQDSNQPQHF
>TRBJ2-7|-|TRBV7-2|-
TGTGCCAGCAGCTCCCAGGAGGGGGCGGGGTACTTC
CASSSQEGAGYF
>TRBJ1-5|-|TRBV6-4|-
TGTGCCAGCGCTCGAGATTTGGGTCAGCCCCAGCATTTT
CASARDLGQPQHF
>TRBJ2-1|TRBD2|TRBV29-1|-
TGCAGCGTTGATAGCGGGGGGGGTAATGAGCAGTTCTTC
CSVDSGGGNEQFF
>TRBJ2-7|-|TRBV10-3|few
TGTGCCATCAGTGAGTCGGGGGGCTCTTCCTACGAGCAGTACTTC
CAISESGGSSYEQYF
>TRBJ1-2|TRBD1|TRBV7-2|-
TGTGCCAGCAGCTTTAGACAGGGGATGAACTATGGCTACACCTTC
CASSFRQGMNYGYTF
>TRBJ2-3|-|TRBV9|-
TGTGCCAGCAGCGTAGAGGCTACCTACACAGATACGCAGTATTTT
CASSVEATYTDTQYF
>TRBJ2-3|-|TRBV20-1|-
TGCAGTGCTAGAGATACAGGGATTCTGGTAGATACGCAGTATTTT
CSARDTGILVDTQYF
>TRBJ1-1|-|TRBV6-1|few
TGTGCCAGCACCCAGAACGGGGTGAACACTGAAGCTTTCTTT
CASTQNGVNTEAFF
>TRBJ2-2|TRBD2|TRBV11-3|few
TGTGCCAGCAGCCCGGGACTAGCGGGTGCGAGGGGCGGGGAGCTGTTTTTT
CASSPGLAGARGGELFF
>TRBJ2-1|-|TRBV12-3/TRBV12-4|few
TGTGCCAGCAGTTTAATCCCCGGGACTTACAATGAGCAGTTCTTC
CASSLIPGTYNEQFF
>TRBJ2-1|-|TRBV6-6|-
TGTGCCAGCAGTTACGGGGCTTGGATTGGGGATGAGCAGTTCTTC
CASSYGAWIGDEQFF
>TRBJ2-5|TRBD1|TRBV5-1|-
TGCGCCAGCACCCCAGTAGGGGGCGGGGAGACCCAGTACTTC
CASTPVGGGETQYF
>TRBJ2-3|-|TRBV7-2|few
TGTGCCAGCAGCTACCCGACCTACACAGATACGCAGTATTTT
CASSYPTYTDTQYF
>TRBJ2-2|TRBD1|TRBV7-2|-
TGTGCCAGCAGCACCCGACAGGGAACCGGGGAGCTGTTTTTT
CASSTRQGTGELFF
>TRBJ2-7|-|TRBV6-2/TRBV6-3|few
TGTGCCAGCAGTTCCCCTGTGCGAAGCACCTACGAGCAGTACTTC
CASSSPVRSTYEQYF
>TRBJ2-5|-|TRBV12-3/TRBV12-4|-
TGTGCCAGCAGTTTAAGTCAAGGGTTGCAAGAGACCCAGTACTTC
CASSLSQGLQETQYF
>TRBJ2-7|-|TRBV20-1|-
TGCAGTGCTAGCTCTGCCTACGAGCAGTACTTC
CSASSAYEQYF
>TRBJ2-1|-|TRBV11-2|-
TGTGCCAGCAGCTTAGTGGCTCCACCTCAAGAGACCCAGTTCTTC
CASSLVAPPQETQFF
>TRBJ2-5|-|TRBV5-4|few
TGTGCCAGCAGTCCCGACAGGGCGGGGGGCCAGTACTTC
CASSPDRAGGQYF
>TRBJ2-7|TRBD2|TRBV3-1|-
TGTGCCAGCAGCCATGTTCCGGGACTAGCGGGGGGCTACGAGCAGTACTTC
CASSHVPGLAGGYEQYF
>TRBJ2-1|TRBD2|TRBV4-3|few
TGCGCCAGCAGCCAAGGACTAGCGAGTTTGGGTGAGCAGTTCTTC
CASSQGLASLGEQFF
>TRBJ2-1|-|TRBV6-1|-
TGTGCCAGCAGGGGGGGACCTATTTACAATGAGCAGTTCTTC
CASRGGPIYNEQFF
>TRBJ1-4|-|TRBV20-1|few
TGCAGTGTGGGAAGAGTGGGTGAAAAACTGTTTTTT
CSVGRVGEKLFF
>TRBJ2-1|-|TRBV6-2/TRBV6-3|many
TGTGCCAGCAGTTGGGACCCATCCTACAATGAGCAGTTCTTC
CASSWDPSYNEQFF
>TRBJ2-7|-|TRBV4-1|-
TGCGCCAGCAGCCAAGAAATAAGGAGCTCCTACGAGCAGTACTTC
CASSQEIRSSYEQYF
>TRBJ1-1|-|TRBV6-5|-
TGTGCCAGCAGGCGCAACATGAATTCTGAAGCTTTCTTT
CASRRNMNSEAFF
>TRBJ2-3|-|TRBV11-2|-
TGTGCCAGCAGCTCCTGGGGGTTAGGAGGGGGTAGGCTCACAGATACGCAGTATTTT
CASSSWGLGGGRLTDTQYF
>TRBJ1-2|TRBD1|TRBV13|-
TGTGCCAGCAGCCCCACCGGGACAGTCTATGGCTACACCTTC
CASSPTGTVYGYTF
>TRBJ2-1|TRBD2|TRBV7-9|few
TGTGCCAGCAGCTTGGCGGGGGATTTTGGTGAGCAGTTCTTC
CASSLAGDFGEQFF
>TRBJ2-6|-|TRBV5-1|-
TGCGCCAGCAGCAATTTCGGGGATTCTGGGGCCAACGTCCTGACTTTC
CASSNFGDSGANVLTF
>TRBJ2-4|TRBD1|TRBV12-3/TRBV12-4|few
TGTGCCAGCAGTCTCGGGACAGTCGGTAACATTCAGTACTTC
CASSLGTVGNIQYF
>TRBJ2-1|-|TRBV29-1|-
TGTTCCGGGAGCTCCTACAATGAGCAGTTCTTC
CSGSSYNEQFF
>TRBJ2-7|-|TRBV12-3/TRBV12-4|-
TGTGCCAGCAGTTTGAAAGGAGGGAGCCAGTACGAGCAGTACTTC
CASSLKGGSQYEQYF
>TRBJ2-7|-|TRBV5-6|-
TGTGCCAGCAGCTGGAGCCTGGTGGACTTGGGGCAGTACTTC
CASSWSLVDLGQYF
>TRBJ2-5|-|TRBV5-5|-
TGTGCCAGCAGCTTGTATAGGGTCGGGTTCCAAGAGACCCAGTACTTC
CASSLYRVGFQETQYF
>TRBJ1-2|TRBD1|TRBV2|-
TGTGCCAGCAGTGAAGGCAGGGCAGGGGGCGACTATGGCTACACCTTC
CASSEGRAGGDYGYTF
>TRBJ2-7|TRBD2|TRBV7-2|many
TGTGCCAGCAGCTCGGGACTAGCGGGGGTCTACGAGCAGTACTTC
CASSSGLAGVYEQYF
>TRBJ2-5|-|TRBV7-9|-
TGTGCCAGCAGCTTAGGAGGGACTTTGGTACAAGAGACCCAGTACTTC
CASSLGGTLVQETQYF
>TRBJ2-3|TRBD1|TRBV6-2/TRBV6-3|once
TGTGCCAGCAGTGGACAGGGGTCTAGCACAGATACGCAGTATTTT
CASSGQGSSTDTQYF
>TRBJ2-1|TRBD2|TRBV20-1|-
TGCAGTACTAGAGCGGGGGGGCAAGAGACCCAGTTCTTC
CSTRAGGQETQFF
>TRBJ2-7|-|TRBV7-9|-
TGTGCCAGCAGCTTTACAGAGAACCCCTACGAGCAGTACTTC
CASSFTENPYEQYF
>TRBJ2-5|TRBD2|TRBV7-8|few
TGTGCCAGCAGCTTAAGTACGATGACGGGACTAGCGGACCAAGAGACCCAGTACTTC
CASSLSTMTGLADQETQYF
>TRBJ2-7|TRBD1|TRBV29-1|-
TGCAGCGTGGGGGGCAGGGGGCCTTACGAGCAGTACTTC
CSVGGRGPYEQYF